This TCR beta chain was recovered during a study of identical twins. A single record per CDR3 protein comes from TCRdb applying MiXCR to the 5' RACE reads. The sample holds 400,000 to 650,000 distinct CDR3 sequences, 20% to 25% seen once. This clonotype was found a few times. Its antigen is as yet unknown. Notes on the study in general: A partial confounding effect on zero-insertion analyses could come from invariant MAIT and iNKT cells.

Germline CDR1 and CDR2: DFQATT and SNEGSKA (reference sequence). CDR3 size: 15 residues. The trim removed 6 bases at V and 3 bases at J, leaving 7 bases unmatched. This sample also appeared in a second study, on T cells expressing NK-cell markers. According to that study: Seven donors tested HCMV-seropositive and one tested seronegative among the eight sequenced. Each of 5 to 7 donors carried dominant NKG2C+ clonotypes accounting for about 1.0-8% of CD8+ T cells.

Material for sequencing was CD4+ T cells sorted from blood. The genes are TRBV20-1 and TRBJ2-7; 14 positions match TRBD2. This clonotype was obtained from a woman between 18 and 29 years old in good health. The CDR3 reads CSARTSGRPYYEQYF. CDR3 sequence (DNA): TGCAGTGCCCGGACTAGCGGGAGGCCTTACTACGAGCAGTACTTC.